This entry concerns a single T cell receptor (beta chain). V was pared by 3 bases and J by 6 bases, with 2 bases of the junction left unmatched. The CDR3 extends over 14 amino acids. The germline CDR1 and CDR2 sequences are LGHDT and YNNKEL (reference sequence). This entry comes from a study of blood T cell repertoires in COVID-19. TCRdb's table, derived via immunoSEQ multiplex PCR, lists solely in-frame clones and lacks some. Among about 150,000 clones listed, around 89% were seen once. The sequencing sample was made of peripheral blood. This sequence joins TRBV3-1 (or the pseudogene TRBV3-2) and TRBJ2-1; TRBD2 matches at 10 bases. This TCR was sampled from a woman aged 40 to 49 with acute or convalescent COVID-19. CDR3 bases: TGTGCCAGCAGCCATTCTAGCGGGGGCAATGAGCAGTTCTTC. Translation gives CASSHSSGGNEQFF.